This T cell receptor (beta chain) was observed in a study of T cell responses to AZD1222 COVID-19 vaccine. The repertoire was sequenced with immunoSEQ multiplex PCR; TCRdb's copy has only in-frame clones and lacks some. This table has some 95,000 clones, roughly nine tenths appearing once. The germline CDR1 and CDR2 sequences are MNHEY and SMNVEV (reference sequence). V was clipped by 5 bases and J by 8 bases, with 15 bases between them. This CDR3 region has 13 residues. Here the sequenced sample was peripheral blood, taken on day 0 of AZD1222 vaccination. The chain carries TRBV27 and TRBJ1-2; D perhaps matches TRBD1 (6 bases). This TCR derives from an adult in good health. CDR3 amino acids: CASSLGGHKGYTF. The CDR3 nucleotides are TGTGCCAGCAGTCTTGGGGGGCATAAAGGCTACACCTTC.